These 21 T cell receptor beta chains were sequenced from one sample in a study of T-cell memory formation after mild COVID-19. TCRdb called the 5' RACE reads again in MiXCR, with one record for every CDR3 protein. This table holds some 190,000 distinct CDR3 sequences, approximately 16% found once. The sequenced sample was PBMCs or a T cell subset sorted from them (not recorded which). The origin of the receptors is an adult woman who had mild COVID-19 (a few samples of this study predate the infection). Cell type and time point are not known.

With respect to this clonotype: One end of the junction does not line up with germline, which may come from a read error. CDR3 sequence: CASSSVAGTDDLDF. For the CDR3, the DNA is TGTGCCAGCAGCAGCGTGGCCGGGACTGACGATCTGGATTTT. The chain couples TRBV12-3 or TRBV12-4 to TRBJ2-3; tentative D call: TRBD2 (6 bases). CDR3 length: 14 residues.

This clonotype was found a few times. The V and J genes are TRBV20-1 and TRBJ2-1, with D hard to call. Germline CDR1 and CDR2: DFQATT and SNEGSKA (reference sequence). CDR3 size: 10 residues. V lost 6 bases and J 10 bases, leaving 10 bases between the germline ends. The CDR3: CSATQEEQFF. The DNA for the CDR3 is TGCAGTGCCACCCAAGAGGAGCAGTTCTTC.

This clonotype was picked up a small number of times. This chain links TRBV6-5 with TRBJ2-1; possibly TRBD2 for D (6 bases). Deletions cut 2 bases from V and 7 bases from J, with 12 bases between. This CDR3 spans 14 amino acids. Germline V gene lookup returns CDR1 MNHEY and CDR2 SVGAGI. The CDR3 spells CASSYPGTGNEQFF. The CDR3 bases are TGTGCCAGCAGTTACCCGGGGACTGGAAATGAGCAGTTCTTC.

A few counts support this clonotype. This rearrangement joins TRBV20-1 to TRBJ2-7, with 13 bases lining up with TRBD2. V gave up 3 bases and J gave up 5 bases; unmatched junction bases: 10. The CDR3 spans 16 residues. Germline V CDR1 and CDR2: DFQATT, SNEGSKA (reference sequence). CDR3 in DNA: TGCAGTGCTAGTGAACCGGGACTAGCGGGGTTACACGAGCAGTACTTC. It translates to CSASEPGLAGLHEQYF.

This clonotype has a handful of counts. The V call is TRBV12-3 or TRBV12-4, the J call TRBJ1-2, with TRBD1 matching 10 bases. The CDR3 contains 16 residues. V lost 6 bases, J lost 4 bases, and 11 bases stayed unmatched. Here the CDR3 DNA reads TGTGCCAGCAGACCTCCGGGACAGGGGCTAATCTATGGCTACACCTTC. Translation gives CASRPPGQGLIYGYTF.

V gene TRBV3-1 combines with J gene TRBJ2-2, with D perhaps matching TRBD2 (5 bases). Trimming took off 4 bases at V and 6 bases at J, with 18 bases between the two ends. This CDR3 is 16 amino acids long. Germline V CDR1 and CDR2: LGHDT, YNNKEL (reference sequence). In DNA form, the CDR3 reads TGTGCCAGCAGCCGCCGGAGGACGGGATACTCCGGGGAGCTGTTTTTT. This encodes CASSRRRTGYSGELFF.

V and J are TRBV25-1 and TRBJ1-2; no definite D call. The V gene's germline CDR1 is MGHDK and CDR2 SYGVNS. This CDR3 spans 17 amino acids. Trimming removed 1 base at V and 5 bases at J, with 20 bases between. CDR3 protein: CASSELSSGSVEYGYTF. Here the CDR3 DNA reads TGTGCCAGCAGTGAATTATCGTCGGGATCAGTGGAATATGGCTACACCTTC.

This clonotype has just a few counts. The V call is TRBV30, the J call TRBJ2-7; the match to TRBD1 covers 8 bases. Germline CDR1 and CDR2: GTSNPN and SVGIG (reference sequence). The CDR3 is 13 residues long. With V trimmed by 4 bases and J by 2 bases, 4 bases remained unmatched. Here the CDR3 DNA reads TGTGCCTGGACCCGGACAGGGACCTACGAGCAGTACTTC. The encoded protein is CAWTRTGTYEQYF.

In this sample, this clonotype turned up a few times. V is TRBV6-4 and J is TRBJ1-2; the D gene is possibly TRBD1 (6 bases). With 4 bases removed from V and 5 bases from J, the gap between germline ends came to 17 bases. The length of the CDR3 is 15 residues. CDR1 and CDR2 (germline): MRHNA, SNTAGT. The CDR3 bases are TGTGCCAGCAGTGTCACTTCGACAGGCATTTATGGCTACACCTTC. Its translation: CASSVTSTGIYGYTF.

The gene calls are TRBV11-2 and TRBJ1-5; D call uncertain. Germline CDR1 SGHAT, CDR2 FQNNGV. The V gene lost 1 base and the J gene lost 4 bases, with 20 bases spanning the gap. This CDR3 contains 18 residues. The CDR3 coding sequence is TGTGCCAGCAGCTTAGGACCGACTGTCGCTGGACGTAATCAGCCCCAGCATTTT. Encoded protein: CASSLGPTVAGRNQPQHF. Together with reference TRBV11-2 and TRBJ1-5, the CDR3 gives the full variable domain: EAGVAQSPRYKIIEKRQSVAFWCNPISGHATLYWYQQILGQGPKLLIQFQNNGVVDDSQLPKDRFSAERLKGVDSTLKIQPAKLEDSAVYLCASSLGPTVAGRNQPQHFGDGTRLSIL.

V usage is TRBV4-1 and J usage is TRBJ2-5, with D maybe TRBD2 (6 bases). This CDR3 contains 14 residues. Trimming shortened V by 8 bases and J by 3 bases, and 16 bases separated the two germline ends. CDR1 and CDR2 (germline): MGHRA, YSYEKL. DNA for the CDR3: TGCGCCAGCCGACTTACCGGGACTGAAGAGACCCAGTACTTC. Its translation: CASRLTGTEETQYF.

The chain recombines TRBV12-3 or TRBV12-4 with TRBJ2-7; D not resolved. V lost 5 bases, J lost 5 bases, and 16 bases lay in between. The CDR3 spans 14 residues. CDR3 residues: CASSPDGRLDEQYF. The CDR3 DNA reads as TGTGCCAGCAGTCCGGACGGAAGGCTCGACGAGCAGTACTTC.

This clonotype was observed many times. This rearrangement joins TRBV20-1 to TRBJ2-5; 9 nucleotides match TRBD1. The V and J ends lost 7 bases and 5 bases, in that order; junction bases with no gene match: 5. The germline V gene encodes CDR1 DFQATT and CDR2 SNEGSKA (reference sequence). CDR3 length equals 12 residues. The CDR3 DNA reads as TGCAGTGTCACAGGGGGCCGGGAGACCCAGTACTTC. Its translation is CSVTGGRETQYF.

The CDR3 coding sequence is TGTGCCAGCAGCTTAGTGGTAGGGTGGGACAATCAGCCCCAGCATTTT. Protein product: CASSLVVGWDNQPQHF. This rearrangement joins TRBV7-4 to TRBJ1-5; D gene unclear. Deletions cut 1 base from V and 3 bases from J, with 13 bases between. The germline gives CDR1 SGHVT, CDR2 SQSDAQ. The length of the CDR3 is 16 residues.

This sequence joins TRBV20-1 and TRBJ1-1; D call uncertain. This CDR3 region has 13 residues. The ends were cut back, 3 bases at V and 5 bases at J, with 13 bases in the middle. CDR1 is DFQATT and CDR2 is SNEGSKA in the germline V gene (reference sequence). The CDR3 region has the DNA TGCAGTGCTAGTGGGAGGTTCGGTACTGAAGCTTTCTTT. This codes for CSASGRFGTEAFF.

There are a few counts of this clonotype. The chain couples TRBV5-1 to TRBJ1-2, with D possibly matching TRBD1 (5 bases). There are 15 residues in the CDR3. Germline CDR1 and CDR2: SGHRS and YFSETQ. Trimming cost V 0 bases and J 4 bases, with 13 bases left between them. Here the CDR3 reads CASSLEVQGGYGYTF. CDR3 DNA sequence: TGCGCCAGCAGCTTGGAAGTGCAGGGCGGCTATGGCTACACCTTC.

The V call is TRBV5-1, the J call TRBJ2-1, with 7 bases aligning to TRBD2. Per the germline V gene, CDR1 is SGHRS and CDR2 is YFSETQ. This CDR3 is built from 11 residues. Germline trimming cut 6 bases from V and 9 bases from J; bases unmatched to any gene: 3. CDR3 nucleotide sequence: TGCGCCAGCATCTCGGGGGGTGAGCAGTTCTTC. It codes for CASISGGEQFF. The full variable domain, completed using reference TRBV5-1 and TRBJ2-1, is KAGVTQTPRYLIKTRGQQVTLSCSPISGHRSVSWYQQTPGQGLQFLFEYFSETQRNKGNFPGRFSGRQFSNSRSEMNVSTLELGDSALYLCASISGGEQFFGPGTRLTVL.

The V and J genes are TRBV20-1 and TRBJ1-1; D not certain. Germline CDR1 and CDR2: DFQATT and SNEGSKA (reference sequence). Trimming removed 2 bases from V and 1 base from J, with 8 bases in between. This CDR3 is 13 amino acids long. The DNA of the CDR3 is TGCAGTGCTAGACTGTCAAGGAACACTGAAGCTTTCTTT. As protein: CSARLSRNTEAFF.

This chain connects TRBV6-2 or TRBV6-3 to TRBJ1-5; 8 positions match TRBD1. Germline CDR1 is MNHEY and CDR2 is SVGEGT. CDR3 length: 15 residues. V lost 4 bases, J lost 6 bases, and 8 bases stayed unmatched. The CDR3 nucleotides read TGTGCCAGCAGTTCGCGTGGACAGGGCACTCAGCCCCAGCATTTT. As protein: CASSSRGQGTQPQHF.

This clonotype showed up just a few times. The V and J genes are TRBV21-1 and TRBJ2-7; TRBD2, the table's D call, lacks a check against the DNA. TRBV21-1 counts as a pseudogene. The CDR3 extends over 22 amino acids. The CDR3 nucleotides are TGTGCCAGCAGCAAAGGTCTCGTACGCACTAGCGGGAGAGGGGGCCACTCCTACGAGCAGTACTTC. This codes for CASSKGLVRTSGRGGHSYEQYF.

This clonotype has only a few counts. The chain carries TRBV6-5 and TRBJ1-2; no definite D call. The CDR3 is 13 amino acids. V lost 5 bases to trimming and J lost 1 base, with 8 bases between them. Germline loops: CDR1 MNHEY, CDR2 SVGAGI. The CDR3 coding sequence is TGTGCCAGCAGTGAGACGAATAACTATGGCTACACCTTC. Amino acids: CASSETNNYGYTF.